The clone carrying this TCR beta chain was seen more than once but under ten times. What it binds is unknown. The PCR made use of 60 Vbeta and 13 Jbeta primers. Sequencing was performed with immunoSEQ multiplex PCR; in TCRdb, only in-frame clones are kept and a portion is missing. The sample has 35,000 or so clones, about four fifths seen once; the top ten hold almost 9.5%. Looked up from germline, CDR1 is LGHNA and CDR2 is YNFKEQ. V lost 2 bases, J lost 4 bases, and 10 bases lay in between. The CDR3 has 14 amino acids. The data were taken from a study of cytomegalovirus exposure and HLA in healthy donors. General study points: Later on, a genetic analysis was performed. It linked a missense variant in DCLRE1C with V- and J-gene trimming of TCR beta. Judged likely to be a sequencing artifact was a cluster of highly shared sequence variants.

This sequence joins TRBV4-2 and TRBJ2-3, with D possibly TRBD1 on 6 matching bases. The material sequenced was PBMCs. This sequence was found in a woman aged 40 to 50 in good health and CMV-seronegative. DNA of the CDR3: TGTGCCAGCAGCCAAATACAGGGATCAGATACGCAGTATTTT. Its translation is CASSQIQGSDTQYF.